This TCR beta chain was captured by sequencing in a study of T cells in Graves' hyperthyroidism and ophthalmopathy. Background on the study: Peripheral blood sampling occurred at initial diagnosis, before any treatment.

Amplified TCR beta CDR3 regions derived from RNA transcripts. An initial round of RT-PCR targeting the TCR CDR3 relied on the HTBI primer set. From the multiplex PCR reads, TCRdb called clonotypes with MiXCR, one entry per CDR3 protein. The table shows 300,000 to 400,000 distinct CDR3 sequences, with around 13% occurring only once. Stable Graves' hyperthyroidism meant no ophthalmopathy progression within 18 months. The study's findings and limits: Most thyroid clonotypes expanded above 0.001 appeared in blood too.

There are many counts of this clonotype. Its antigen is unidentified. The receptor comes from a woman aged 18-29 years with Graves' hyperthyroidism. The sample taken for sequencing was blood.

CDR3 sequence reads: CASSRPGYFTEAFF. CDR3 DNA sequence: TGTGCCAGCAGCAGACCGGGGTATTTCACTGAAGCTTTCTTT. V gene TRBV12-3 or TRBV12-4 combines with J gene TRBJ1-1; no firm D call. This CDR3 has 14 residues. V lost 6 bases and J lost 4, with 15 bases in between.